This TCR beta chain stems from a study of beta chain features in type 1 diabetes (dated by TCRdb to about 2018). Broadly, across the study: No differences in mean age, gender distribution, total cell number or subset yield were found between patients and healthy donors. Across all samples, some 99 million sorted cells were examined, and cell number per subset correlated strongly with RNA yield. Whereas all 30 or so donors provided naive and central memory subsets, regulatory and stem cell-like memory subsets were isolated from just 8 patients and roughly 8 healthy donors. In the study, TCRB repertoires of sorted circulating CD4+ T cell subsets from recently diagnosed type 1 diabetes patients were compared with those of matched healthy donors. Study-level results and caveats: In all four CD4+ subsets, TCRB CDR3 length was moderately but significantly shorter in type 1 diabetes patients. Fewer insertions and more nucleotide deletions at VDJ recombination sites were observed in patients with type 1 diabetes, implying thymic rearrangement abnormalities. Because cDNA rather than genomic DNA was sequenced, highly expressing activated cells could have been over-represented, although no difference in activation and CD3 levels was found between groups. Naive, central memory and regulatory TCRB repertoires appeared more similar among patients than among healthy donors. PCR might favor shorter templates, but patient and control samples were amplified and corrected together, so any skew would affect both groups equally. Because small numbers of individuals were included in the HLA sub-analyses, any influence of HLA type on TCRB rearrangement was left unresolved.

A note on this clone: Its antigen specificity is not known. Base qualities are not recorded, but no much larger clone differs from it by a single base.

The entire amount of isolated RNA was reverse transcribed using the High Capacity cDNA Reverse Transcription Kit, so the sequenced TCRB transcripts were expressed ones. Naive, central memory and regulatory T cell samples underwent deep immunoSEQ sequencing, averaging about 3.57 million total reads per sample. Sorted cells were lysed in RLT buffer and RNA was extracted with DNase-treated RNeasy Micro or Mini kits, depending on cell number. To prevent cross-contamination, every cell subset was processed on its own, while patient and healthy donor samples were processed together. Using the immunoSEQ multiplex PCR, TCRB sequences were amplified from cDNA into 87-bp fragments spanning the CDR3 region. Sequencing of the amplicons was performed on the Illumina HiSeq platform. The authors processed their data as follows. Synthetic template baselines were used to correct PCR bias computationally, reads within Hamming distance 2 were collapsed together, and singletons that could not be merged were discarded. Reads were aligned to IMGT to assign V, D and J genes, CDR3 length, and insertions or deletions at six rearrangement sites. Within each subset, clonotype counts were normalized to sorted cell number, after which true diversity and Gini coefficients were computed with the tcR R package. The overlap coefficient, calculated on TCRB nucleotide sequences, was used to quantify repertoire sharing. Out-of-frame TCRB sequences from naive cells were analyzed to stand in for the pre-selection repertoire. In TCRdb, the immuneACCESS table is reduced to in-frame sequences with V and J assigned. These tables do not hold every clone; where another copy was compared, an unresolved V gene accounts for under half, and the others remain unexplained. From that table come the V and J calls and clone size; the DNA was used to work out D and trimming. The sample has around 500,000 clones on record, approximately 31% of them singletons. Around 0.065% of the sample rests with the top ten.

Each donor gave one peripheral blood draw, averaging about 120 mL, which was collected into heparinised tubes. Naive, central memory, regulatory and stem cell-like memory CD4+ T cells were sorted on a BD FACSAria II using a panel including CD45RO, CCR7, CD25, CD127, CD95 and CD27. All sorted populations exceeded 95% purity. Right away, PBMCs were isolated by Lymphoprep density gradient centrifugation and were stained directly, with no culture step. To minimize batch effects, samples were stained and sorted in pairs, one healthy donor with one patient per experiment. The clonotype comes from a man between 18 and 35 years old in good health. Sequencing was performed on naive CD4+ T cells from blood. The cell subset or site label on this specimen signifies: true naive CD4+ T cells.

The CDR3 reads as follows: CASSLQEGLAGGHQFF. The DNA sequence is as follows: TGTGCCAGCAGCCTCCAAGAGGGCCTAGCGGGAGGGCATCAGTTCTTC. This chain joins TRBV11-2 to TRBJ2-1; TRBD2 agrees with 12 junctional bases. At the junction V is shortened by 5 bases and J by 13 bases; bases outside the gene matches: 15. The CDR3, cysteine through phenylalanine, is 16 amino acids long. Just CDR3 DNA is preserved here, 48 bases in frame from base 1. CDR1 and CDR2 (SGHAT, FQNNGV) derive from the germline V gene. This CDR3, with the reference TRBV11-2 and TRBJ2-1 proteins standing in past its ends, gives the full variable domain EAGVAQSPRYKIIEKRQSVAFWCNPISGHATLYWYQQILGQGPKLLIQFQNNGVVDDSQLPKDRFSAERLKGVDSTLKIQPAKLEDSAVYLCASSLQEGLAGGHQFFGPGTRLTVL.